These 19 T cell receptor beta chains were all obtained from the same sample, sequenced in a study of human T cells and chemical hapten exposure. Stated time point: pre-sensitization, week 0. Treatment meaning: therapeutic diphenylcyclopropenone sensitization with weekly scalp DPC. TCRdb called the RACE reads again in MiXCR, with one record for every CDR3 protein. The table has 300,000 to 450,000 distinct CDR3 sequences, 5.1% seen once. The sample here was whole blood, taken in connection with sensitization to the hapten diphenylcyclopropenone (DPC). These receptors were taken from a woman between 45 and 65 years old with alopecia areata. Some clones in this sample may be carry-over from other donors' samples.

This clonotype has ten or more counts. One end of the junction fails to match germline, which may point to a read error. This chain joins TRBV12-3 or TRBV12-4 and TRBJ1-1, with D perhaps TRBD1 (6 bases). CDR3 length: 12 amino acids. This CDR3 is CASSLGGPEAFF. For the CDR3, the DNA is TGTGCCAGCAGCTTAGGGGGGCCTGAAGCTTTCTTT.

This clonotype was observed a few times. The rearrangement joins TRBV7-8 to TRBJ2-1; D gene uncertain. In germline, CDR1 is SGHVS, CDR2 FQNEAQ. Trimming left V 0 bases short and J 5 bases short, with 17 bases between. CDR3 length: 17 amino acids. CDR3 coding DNA: TGTGCCAGCAGCTTAGCCGGAGTCAACGCCTATAACAATGAGCAGTTCTTC. It specifies CASSLAGVNAYNNEQFF. Full variable domain (remainder filled in from reference TRBV7-8 and TRBJ2-1): GAGVSQSPRYKVAKRGQDVALRCDPISGHVSLFWYQQALGQGPEFLTYFQNEAQLDKSGLPSDRFFAERPEGSVSTLKIQRTQQEDSAVYLCASSLAGVNAYNNEQFFGPGTRLTVL.

This clonotype came up many times. The V gene is TRBV5-7, the J gene TRBJ2-5, with TRBD1 matching 11 bases. TRBV5-7 is recorded as an ORF, its role being uncertain. The CDR3 loop spans 16 amino acids. The J segment lost 5 bases and the V segment lost 4 bases, leaving 10 bases of the junction unmatched. The CDR3 loop reads CASSPRTGGAGETQYF. The CDR3 DNA is TGTGCCAGCAGCCCCAGGACAGGGGGCGCAGGGGAGACCCAGTACTTC.

CDR3 nucleotide sequence: TGTGCCAGCAGTTCGGCAGGGGAGAATCAGCCCCAGCATTTT. Encoded protein: CASSSAGENQPQHF. V and J are TRBV28 and TRBJ1-5, with TRBD1 as a possible D gene (6 bases). The V end was cut by 4 bases, the J end by 4 bases, with 11 bases between. Germline values: CDR1 MDHEN, CDR2 SYDVKM. This CDR3 spans 14 amino acids.

This clonotype was seen ten or more times. The V call is TRBV4-3, the J call TRBJ2-7; D is uncertain. Germline-derived CDR1 and CDR2 are LGHNA and YSLEER. V shed 0 bases and J shed 6 bases, with 15 bases lying between them. This CDR3 region has 15 residues. CDR3 sequence reads: CASSQDWLLAGEQYF. CDR3 coding DNA: TGCGCCAGCAGCCAAGATTGGCTTCTCGCTGGCGAGCAGTACTTC.

The table lists this clonotype with a few counts. The CDR3: CASSPLGGTGTEAFF. The CDR3 DNA is TGCGCCAGCAGCCCGCTAGGGGGCACTGGGACTGAAGCTTTCTTT. The chain is built from TRBV4-1 and TRBJ1-1, with 7 bases identical to TRBD1. Germline V gene data show CDR1 as MGHRA and CDR2 as YSYEKL. The ends lost 4 bases at V and 5 bases at J; junction bases unmatched: 10. The CDR3 runs to 15 residues.

This sequence joins TRBV29-1 and TRBJ2-1; the D call may be TRBD1 or TRBD2 (5 bases each). CDR3 length: 12 amino acids. CDR1 and CDR2 (germline): SQVTM, ANQGSEA. The V and J ends lost 7 bases and 16 bases respectively, with 23 bases between them. As DNA, the CDR3 is TGCAGCGGCGGAAGACAGAATAGCGCTCTCTTCTTC. This sequence encodes CSGGRQNSALFF.

This clonotype appeared many times. The chain employs TRBV20-1 and TRBJ1-2, with TRBD1 as a possible D gene (5 bases). Germline assignment: CDR1 DFQATT and CDR2 SNEGSKA (reference sequence). CDR3 length equals 15 residues. Trimming shortened V by 0 bases and J by 4 bases, and 15 bases separated the two germline ends. The CDR3 DNA follows: TGCAGTGCTAGAGACTCCCAGGGAGTCGGCTATGGCTACACCTTC. Translating it yields CSARDSQGVGYGYTF.

For the CDR3, the DNA is TGTGCCACCAGTACGGGTCGACCCAATCAGCCCCAGCATTTT. Encoded protein: CATSTGRPNQPQHF. V usage is TRBV24-1 and J usage is TRBJ1-5; no clear D. Trimming took off 6 bases at V and 3 bases at J, with 11 bases between the two ends. Germline lookup yields CDR1 KGHDR and CDR2 SFDVKD. The CDR3 length is 14 residues.

Only a few counts were recorded for this clonotype. J is TRBJ2-4 and V is TRBV7-2; TRBD1 or TRBD2 may be the D gene (5 bases each). The V end was cut by 5 bases, the J end by 3 bases, with 20 bases between. Germline-derived CDR1 and CDR2 are SGHTA and FQGNSA. The CDR3 has 17 amino acids. CDR3 in amino acids: CASSPRDVGVGKNIQYF. The CDR3 nucleotides read TGTGCCAGCAGCCCCCGGGACGTGGGTGTCGGCAAAAACATTCAGTACTTC.

Many counts were recorded for this clonotype. In DNA form, the CDR3 reads TGTGCCAGCAGCTTTAATTTCGAGCAGTACTTC. Amino acids: CASSFNFEQYF. The chain combines TRBV7-2 with TRBJ2-7, with D hard to call. The CDR3 is 11 amino acids. The germline V gene has CDR1 SGHTA and CDR2 FQGNSA. V shed 3 bases and J shed 6 bases, with 6 bases lying between them.

The chain links TRBV12-5 to TRBJ2-7; D is perhaps TRBD2 (5 bases). In germline, CDR1 is LGHNT, CDR2 FRNRAP. V shed 5 bases and J shed 0 bases, with 11 bases lying between them. The CDR3 has 14 residues. This CDR3 reads CASGQDGISYEQYF. Here the CDR3 DNA reads TGTGCTAGTGGTCAGGACGGGATCTCCTACGAGCAGTACTTC.

This rearrangement joins TRBV10-3 to TRBJ1-1; D unresolved. The length of the CDR3 is 15 residues. The V end lost 0 bases, the J end lost 1 base, and 9 bases lay between the germline ends. Germline V CDR1 and CDR2: ENHRY, SYGVKD. CDR3 bases: TGTGCCATCAGTGAGTCGGGTCTCGAGAACACTGAAGCTTTCTTT. Translation: CAISESGLENTEAFF.

This chain links TRBV12-3 or TRBV12-4 with TRBJ1-2, with D possibly being TRBD1 (6 bases). Trimming pared 5 bases from V and 3 bases from J, leaving 13 bases between. The length of the CDR3 is 14 residues. The CDR3 reads CASSPVGGYYGYTF. The CDR3 DNA reads TGTGCCAGCAGTCCGGTAGGGGGTTACTATGGCTACACCTTC.

The rearrangement links TRBV20-1 to TRBJ2-7; TRBD2 matches 9 bases. V shed 8 bases, J shed 2 bases, and the junction held 10 bases outside the gene matches. The CDR3 has 14 amino acids. Germline V gene lookup returns CDR1 DFQATT and CDR2 SNEGSKA (reference sequence). The CDR3 region is CSSRISGSTYEQYF. The CDR3 coding sequence is TGCAGTTCAAGGATTAGCGGGAGCACCTACGAGCAGTACTTC.

This clonotype was found a few times. The chain uses TRBV5-5 and TRBJ1-2; perhaps TRBD1 as D (5 bases). Germline CDR1 is SGHKS and CDR2 is YYEKEE (reference sequence). V lost 4 bases to trimming and J lost 6 bases, with 13 bases between them. The length of the CDR3 is 13 residues. The CDR3 DNA reads TGTGCCAGCAGCCGGGGACGGACCGATGGCTACACCTTC. Its protein is CASSRGRTDGYTF.

This clonotype was recorded many times. CDR3 DNA sequence: TGCAGCGTTGATGAGGCGGGTCTGAACACTGAAGCTTTCTTT. It codes for CSVDEAGLNTEAFF. The rearrangement links TRBV29-1 to TRBJ1-1; D gene unclear. The CDR3 length is 14 residues. In germline, CDR1 is SQVTM, CDR2 ANQGSEA. With 3 bases removed from V and 0 bases from J, the gap between germline ends came to 11 bases. Combining the CDR3 with reference TRBV29-1 and TRBJ1-1 gives the whole variable domain SAVISQKPSRDICQRGTSLTIQCQVDSQVTMMFWYRQQPGQSLTLIATANQGSEATYESGFVIDKFPISRPNLTFSTLTVSNMSPEDSSIYLCSVDEAGLNTEAFFGQGTRLTVV.

There are a few counts of this clonotype. The chain joins TRBV15 to TRBJ2-5, with unresolved D. Germline V gene data show CDR1 as LNHNV and CDR2 as YYDKDF (reference sequence). V gave up 0 bases and J gave up 0 bases, with 8 bases separating them. The CDR3 loop spans 15 amino acids. CDR3 sequence reads: CATSRDLSYQETQYF. DNA of the CDR3: TGTGCCACCAGCAGAGATCTGAGTTACCAAGAGACCCAGTACTTC.

The V gene is TRBV7-2, the J gene TRBJ2-7; D gene unclear. Per germline, CDR1 SGHTA and CDR2 FQGNSA. This CDR3 comprises 14 residues. Between the trimmed V and J ends, which lost 1 base and 3 bases, there was a span of 10 bases. DNA for the CDR3: TGTGCCAGCAGCTTAGGGCGACCCGTCTACGAGCAGTACTTC. Protein sequence: CASSLGRPVYEQYF.